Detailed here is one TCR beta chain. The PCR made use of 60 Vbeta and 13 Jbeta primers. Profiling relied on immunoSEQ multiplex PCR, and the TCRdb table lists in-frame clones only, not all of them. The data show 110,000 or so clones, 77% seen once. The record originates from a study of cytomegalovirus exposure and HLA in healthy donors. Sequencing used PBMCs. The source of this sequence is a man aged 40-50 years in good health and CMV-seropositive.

CDR3 coding DNA: TGTGCCAGCAGTCCTCTGGGAGGGAGGGATGGCTACACCTTC. The encoded protein is CASSPLGGRDGYTF. This chain uses TRBV6-5 with TRBJ1-2, with D unresolved. With 5 bases removed from V and 6 bases from J, the gap between germline ends came to 16 bases. This CDR3 has 14 amino acids. Germline V gene data show CDR1 as MNHEY and CDR2 as SVGAGI.